Sequencing of this T cell receptor (beta chain) was carried out in a study of low-dose radiotherapy and immunotherapy resistance in tumors. Gene-specific TRAV and TRBV primers were used for first-strand cDNA, covering alpha and beta chains. TCR amplification used about 20 PCR cycles, a constant-region primer and a V-primer adapter. Each CDR3 protein is one row after TCRdb ran MiXCR on the reads. The sample has about 71,000 distinct CDR3 sequences; 31% are singletons. The sample's time point: before trial treatment. The germline V gene encodes CDR1 MDHEN and CDR2 SYDVKM. V was clipped by 6 bases and J by 1 base, with 16 bases between them. This CDR3 has 16 amino acids. This clonotype appeared many times.

This TCR derives from a female donor with ovarian cancer. V is TRBV28 and J is TRBJ1-5, with D uncertain. Sequenced here: PBMCs, sampled before treatment. DNA for the CDR3: TGTGCCAGCAGACCGCGCACGGCGGGGAGCAATCAGCCCCAGCATTTT. Translating gives CASRPRTAGSNQPQHF.